This passage covers 7 T cell receptor beta chains from one sample sequenced in a study of CD8+ T cells in alopecia areata. Stated treatment: oral pan-JAK inhibitor, 5-10 mg twice daily. Extracted RNA was reverse transcribed into cDNA, the sequencing template. Sequencing was performed with immunoSEQ multiplex PCR; in TCRdb, only in-frame clones are kept and a portion is missing. The sample records about 210,000 clones, 55% to 70% being singletons. The starting material was CD4+ T cells sorted from blood, obtained at week 4, from a patient treated with tofacitinib. These receptors were taken from a human donor with alopecia areata.

This clone has more than one count but fewer than ten. This chain connects TRBV29-1 to TRBJ2-3, with 8 bases matching TRBD1. The CDR3 covers 14 residues. The germline V gene encodes CDR1 SQVTM and CDR2 ANQGSEA. The CDR3 coding sequence is TGCACCTCCGCAGGGGGCAGTAGTACAGATACGCAGTATTTT. Translating it yields CTSAGGSSTDTQYF.

The chain uses TRBV29-1 and TRBJ2-6; D is possibly TRBD1 (5 bases). CDR1 is SQVTM, CDR2 ANQGSEA, per germline. This CDR3 region has 14 residues. With 4 bases removed from V and 4 bases from J, the gap between germline ends came to 11 bases. This CDR3 is CSVGAGYGANVLTF. DNA for the CDR3: TGCAGCGTTGGAGCAGGGTACGGGGCCAACGTCCTGACTTTC.

The chain is built from TRBV18 and TRBJ2-1; 8 nucleotides line up with TRBD1. Germline CDR1 reads KGHSH; CDR2 reads LQKENI. CDR3 length: 16 residues. V lost 6 bases, J lost 1 base, and 8 bases stayed unmatched. The CDR3 spells CASSYYRTGSYNEQFF. The CDR3 nucleotides are TGTGCCAGCTCCTACTACCGGACAGGGTCCTACAATGAGCAGTTCTTC. Variable domain in full (rest from reference TRBV18 and TRBJ2-1): NAGVMQNPRHLVRRRGQEARLRCSPMKGHSHVYWYRQLPEEGLKFMVYLQKENIIDESGMPKERFSAEFPKEGPSILRIQQVVRGDSAAYFCASSYYRTGSYNEQFFGPGTRLTVL.

The chain uses TRBV13 and TRBJ1-5; D might be TRBD1 (6 bases). The germline V gene encodes CDR1 PRHDT and CDR2 FYEKMQ (reference sequence). Trimming shortened V by 6 bases and J by 2 bases, and 11 bases separated the two germline ends. The CDR3 spans 14 residues. CDR3 loop: CASSYGGGNQPQHF. In DNA, the CDR3 is TGTGCCAGCAGTTACGGGGGCGGCAATCAGCCCCAGCATTTT. Variable domain in full (rest from reference TRBV13 and TRBJ1-5): AAGVIQSPRHLIKEKRETATLKCYPIPRHDTVYWYQQGPGQDPQFLISFYEKMQSDKGSIPDRFSAQQFSDYHSELNMSSLELGDSALYFCASSYGGGNQPQHFGDGTRLSIL.

The rearrangement uses TRBV13 and TRBJ1-2, with D perhaps matching TRBD1 (5 bases). CDR3 length: 15 residues. The V and J ends lost 5 bases and 2 bases respectively, with 15 bases between them. CDR1 is PRHDT, CDR2 FYEKMQ, per germline (reference sequence). The CDR3 spells CASSPRQFPNYGYTF. The DNA of the CDR3 is TGTGCCAGCAGCCCTCGACAGTTCCCAAACTATGGCTACACCTTC.

A few counts support this clone. The V call is TRBV23-1, the J call TRBJ1-3; D ambiguous. TRBV23-1 is treated as an ORF (open reading frame) with a function not yet certain. V was trimmed by 8 bases and J by 12 bases, leaving 8 bases between them. The CDR3 sequence is 9 residues long. The chain's CDR3 is CASSAIIYF. The DNA for the CDR3 is TGCGCCAGCTCCGCCATCATATATTTT.

The chain employs TRBV2 and TRBJ1-1, with D possibly being TRBD1 (5 bases). The germline gives CDR1 SNHLY, CDR2 FYNNEI. This CDR3 has 14 amino acids. The V gene lost 1 base and the J gene lost 4 bases, with 10 bases spanning the gap. This chain's CDR3 is CASSEGGYGTEAFF. CDR3 coding DNA: TGTGCCAGCAGTGAAGGGGGCTATGGCACTGAAGCTTTCTTT.